The next 4 T cell receptor beta chains were all read from a single sample in a study of blood T cell repertoires in COVID-19. Sequencing used immunoSEQ multiplex PCR; TCRdb keeps in-frame clones, though not all of them. The table lists approximately 45,000 clones, over 70% of them singletons, with roughly 6.2% in the top ten. The sample comprised peripheral blood. The source is a woman of 80 years or more with acute or convalescent COVID-19.

The rearrangement joins TRBV23-1 to TRBJ2-7; 8 bases are shared with TRBD1. TRBV23-1 is marked as an open reading frame, function uncertain. V gave up 2 bases and J gave up 7 bases; unmatched junction bases: 19. CDR3 length: 18 residues. The CDR3 bases are TGCGCCAGCAGTCAACGGGGGAGAGGACAGGGCGCGGCGGGGGAGCAGTACTTC. Protein: CASSQRGRGQGAAGEQYF.

The rearrangement joins TRBV5-1 to TRBJ1-1; D is unresolved. Trimming took 3 bases from V and 0 from J, leaving 6 bases between them. CDR1 is SGHRS, CDR2 YFSETQ, per germline. The CDR3 length is 13 residues. The CDR3 DNA follows: TGCGCCAGCAGCTCGCGGTTGAACACTGAAGCTTTCTTT. Amino acid sequence: CASSSRLNTEAFF.

This clone was observed a few times. The rearrangement joins TRBV7-9 to TRBJ2-3; 7 nucleotides match TRBD2. V was pared by 6 bases and J by 1 base, with 4 bases of the junction left unmatched. CDR1 is SEHNR and CDR2 is FQNEAQ in the germline V gene (reference sequence). This CDR3 is 14 amino acids long. The CDR3 loop reads CASSSSGGTDTQYF. The CDR3 nucleotides read TGTGCCAGCAGTTCCAGCGGGGGCACAGATACGCAGTATTTT.

The CDR3 loop reads CASSRGTSQPQHF. CDR3 DNA sequence: TGTGCCAGCAGCAGGGGTACAAGTCAGCCCCAGCATTTT. This chain uses TRBV7-2 with TRBJ1-5; D is possibly TRBD1 (5 bases). Trimming removed 5 bases from V and 6 bases from J, with 11 bases in between. There are 13 residues in the CDR3. Germline loops: CDR1 SGHTA, CDR2 FQGNSA. Filled out from reference TRBV7-2 and TRBJ1-5, the complete variable domain reads GAGVSQSPSNKVTEKGKDVELRCDPISGHTALYWYRQSLGQGLEFLIYFQGNSAPDKSGLPSDRFSAERTGGSVSTLTIQRTQQEDSAVYLCASSRGTSQPQHFGDGTRLSIL.